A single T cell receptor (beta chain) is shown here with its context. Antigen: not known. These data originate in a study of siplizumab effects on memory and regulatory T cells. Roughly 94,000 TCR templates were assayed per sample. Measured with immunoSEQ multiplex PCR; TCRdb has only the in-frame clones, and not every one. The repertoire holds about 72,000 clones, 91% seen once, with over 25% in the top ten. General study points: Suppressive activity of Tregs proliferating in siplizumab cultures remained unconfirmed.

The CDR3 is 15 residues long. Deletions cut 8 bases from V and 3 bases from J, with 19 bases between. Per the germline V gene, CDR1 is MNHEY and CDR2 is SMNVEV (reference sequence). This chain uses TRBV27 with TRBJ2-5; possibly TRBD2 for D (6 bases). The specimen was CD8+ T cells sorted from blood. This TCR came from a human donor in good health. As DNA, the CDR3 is TGTGCCAGCTCCCCTCCGGGCAGGGAGGAAGAGACCCAGTACTTC. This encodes CASSPPGREEETQYF.